Sequencing of this TCR beta chain was carried out in a study of T cell changes during pregnancy in multiple sclerosis. In germline, CDR1 is SGHTA, CDR2 FQGNSA. This CDR3 spans 19 amino acids. Trimming removed 6 bases from V and 6 bases from J; junction bases left unmatched: 15. The protocol was immunoSEQ multiplex PCR, while the TCRdb copy is restricted to in-frame clones and leaves out a portion. The sample carries over 45,000 clones, 90% recorded once. The source of this sequence is a female donor in good health, enrolled as a control in a pregnancy study. Sequences were derived from peripheral blood, sampled in the first trimester of pregnancy. The chain carries TRBV7-2 and TRBJ2-2; TRBD2 matches at 14 bases. CDR3 sequence: CASSRQSGGTSGSSGELFF. In nucleotides, the CDR3 is TGTGCCAGCAGTCGACAGTCCGGCGGGACTAGCGGGAGTTCCGGGGAGCTGTTTTTT.